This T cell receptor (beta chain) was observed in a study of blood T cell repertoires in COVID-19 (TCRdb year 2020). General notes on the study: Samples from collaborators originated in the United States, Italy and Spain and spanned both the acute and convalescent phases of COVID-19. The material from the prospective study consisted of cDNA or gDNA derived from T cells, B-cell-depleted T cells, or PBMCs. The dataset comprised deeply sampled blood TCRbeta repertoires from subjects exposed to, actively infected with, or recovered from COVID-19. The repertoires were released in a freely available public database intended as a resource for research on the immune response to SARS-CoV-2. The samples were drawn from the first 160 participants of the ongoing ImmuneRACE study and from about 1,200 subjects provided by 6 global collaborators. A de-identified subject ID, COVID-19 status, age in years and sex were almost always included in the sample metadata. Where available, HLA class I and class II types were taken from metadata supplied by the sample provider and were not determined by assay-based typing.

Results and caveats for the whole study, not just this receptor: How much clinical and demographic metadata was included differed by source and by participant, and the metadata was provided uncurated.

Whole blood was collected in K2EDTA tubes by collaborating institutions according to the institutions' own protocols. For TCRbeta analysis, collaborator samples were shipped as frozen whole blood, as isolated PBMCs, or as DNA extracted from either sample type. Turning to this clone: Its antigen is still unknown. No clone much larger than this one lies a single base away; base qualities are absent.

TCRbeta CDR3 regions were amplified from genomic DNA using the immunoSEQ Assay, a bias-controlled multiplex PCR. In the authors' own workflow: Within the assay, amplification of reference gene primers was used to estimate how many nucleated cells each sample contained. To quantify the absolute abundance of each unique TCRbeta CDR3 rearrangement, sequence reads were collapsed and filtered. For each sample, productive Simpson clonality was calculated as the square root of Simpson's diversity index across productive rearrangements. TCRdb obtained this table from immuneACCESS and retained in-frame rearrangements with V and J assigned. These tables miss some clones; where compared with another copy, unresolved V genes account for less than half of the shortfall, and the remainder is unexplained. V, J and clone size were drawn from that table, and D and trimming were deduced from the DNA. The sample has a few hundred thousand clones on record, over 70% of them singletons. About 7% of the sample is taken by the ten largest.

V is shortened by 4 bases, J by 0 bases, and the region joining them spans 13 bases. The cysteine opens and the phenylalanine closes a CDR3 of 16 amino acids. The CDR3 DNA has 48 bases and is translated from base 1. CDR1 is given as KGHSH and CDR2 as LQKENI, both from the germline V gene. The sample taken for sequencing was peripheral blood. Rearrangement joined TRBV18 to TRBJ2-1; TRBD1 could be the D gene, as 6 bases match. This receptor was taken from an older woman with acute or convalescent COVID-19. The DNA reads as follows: TGTGCCAGCTCACGCGGACAGTTGAGCTCCTACAATGAGCAGTTCTTC. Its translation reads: CASSRGQLSSYNEQFF.